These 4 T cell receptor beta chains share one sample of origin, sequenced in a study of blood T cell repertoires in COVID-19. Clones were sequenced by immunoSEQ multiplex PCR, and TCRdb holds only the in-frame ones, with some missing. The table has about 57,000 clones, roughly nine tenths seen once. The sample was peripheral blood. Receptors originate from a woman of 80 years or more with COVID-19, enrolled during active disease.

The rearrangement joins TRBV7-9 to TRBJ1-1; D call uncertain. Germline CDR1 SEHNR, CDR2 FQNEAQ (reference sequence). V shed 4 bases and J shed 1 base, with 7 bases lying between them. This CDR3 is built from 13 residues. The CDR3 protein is CASSSTTNTEAFF. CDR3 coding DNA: TGTGCCAGCAGCTCGACAACGAACACTGAAGCTTTCTTT. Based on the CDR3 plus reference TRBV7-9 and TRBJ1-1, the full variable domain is DTGVSQNPRHKITKRGQNVTFRCDPISEHNRLYWYRQTLGQGPEFLTYFQNEAQLEKSRLLSDRFSAERPKGSFSTLEIQRTEQGDSAMYLCASSSTTNTEAFFGQGTRLTVV.

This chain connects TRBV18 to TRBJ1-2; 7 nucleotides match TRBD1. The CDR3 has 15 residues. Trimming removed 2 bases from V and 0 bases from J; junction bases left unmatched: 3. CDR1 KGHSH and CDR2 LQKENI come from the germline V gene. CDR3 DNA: TGTGCCAGCTCACCAGTGACAGGGACTAACTATGGCTACACCTTC. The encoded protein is CASSPVTGTNYGYTF.

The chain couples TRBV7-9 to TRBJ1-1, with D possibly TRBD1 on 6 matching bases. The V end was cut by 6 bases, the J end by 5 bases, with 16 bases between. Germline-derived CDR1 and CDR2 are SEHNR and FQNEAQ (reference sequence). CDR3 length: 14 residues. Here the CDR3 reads CASRSTGLATEAFF. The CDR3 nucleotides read TGTGCCAGCAGATCAACAGGGCTAGCTACTGAAGCTTTCTTT.

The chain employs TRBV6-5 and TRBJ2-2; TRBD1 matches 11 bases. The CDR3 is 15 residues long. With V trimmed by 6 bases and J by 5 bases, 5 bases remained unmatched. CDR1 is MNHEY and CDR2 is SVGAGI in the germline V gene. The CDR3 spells CASRMDRGPTGELFF. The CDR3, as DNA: TGTGCCAGCAGGATGGACAGGGGGCCGACCGGGGAGCTGTTTTTT.